The clone carrying this T cell receptor beta chain was picked up one time. This sample was included in a study of blood T cell repertoires in COVID-19. Study summary: Italy, Spain and the United States were the sources of the convalescent and acute COVID-19 samples. The cDNA or gDNA used as material had been derived from T cells, B-cell-depleted T cells, or PBMCs.

Original methodology: It was from reference gene primer amplification that nucleated cell counts were estimated. Produced via immunoSEQ multiplex PCR; TCRdb's table is partial and in-frame only. V, J and clone size derive from that table, while D and trimming were established from the DNA sequence. The data contain under 150,000 clones, 65% to 85% of them seen just once; the ten biggest clones take up approximately 13%. The V end was cut by 6 bases, the J end by 2 bases, with 11 bases between. This CDR3 is built from 12 residues. Germline CDR1 is SQVTM and CDR2 is ANQGSEA. Sample: peripheral blood. The V call is TRBV29-1, the J call TRBJ2-7, with a possible D match to TRBD2 (5 bases). The receptor's source is a man in his sixties with active or convalescent COVID-19. As DNA, the CDR3 is TGCAGCGTGGGGAGCGAGACCTACGAGCAGTACTTC. As protein: CSVGSETYEQYF.